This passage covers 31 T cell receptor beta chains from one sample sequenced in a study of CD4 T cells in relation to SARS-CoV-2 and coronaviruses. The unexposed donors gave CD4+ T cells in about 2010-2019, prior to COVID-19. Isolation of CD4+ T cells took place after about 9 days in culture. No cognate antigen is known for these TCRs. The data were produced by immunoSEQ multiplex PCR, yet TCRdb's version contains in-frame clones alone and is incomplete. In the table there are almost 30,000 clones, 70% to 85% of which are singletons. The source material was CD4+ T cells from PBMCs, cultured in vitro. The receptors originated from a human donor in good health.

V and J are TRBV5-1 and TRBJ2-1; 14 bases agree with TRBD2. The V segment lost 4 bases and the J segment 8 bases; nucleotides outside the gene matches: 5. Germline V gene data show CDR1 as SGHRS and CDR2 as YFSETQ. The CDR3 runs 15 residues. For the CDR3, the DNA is TGCGCCAGCAGCCTCGGGACTAGCGGGAGCCATGAGCAGTTCTTC. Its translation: CASSLGTSGSHEQFF.

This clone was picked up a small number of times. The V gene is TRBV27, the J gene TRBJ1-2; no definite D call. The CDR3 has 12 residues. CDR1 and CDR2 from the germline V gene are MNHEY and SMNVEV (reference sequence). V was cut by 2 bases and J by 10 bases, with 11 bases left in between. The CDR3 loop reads CASSLPDGPYTF. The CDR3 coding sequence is TGTGCCAGCAGTTTACCGGACGGACCCTACACCTTC.

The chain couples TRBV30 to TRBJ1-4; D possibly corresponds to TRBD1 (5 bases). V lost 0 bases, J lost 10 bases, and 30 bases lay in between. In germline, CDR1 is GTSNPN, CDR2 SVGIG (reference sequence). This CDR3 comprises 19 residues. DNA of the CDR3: TGTGCCTGGAGTGTACGGGGCAGGATCCCAGACTTTGGTAGTGGAAAACTGTTTTTT. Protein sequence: CAWSVRGRIPDFGSGKLFF. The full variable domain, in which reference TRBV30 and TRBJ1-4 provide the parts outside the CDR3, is SQTIHQWPATLVQPVGSPLSLECTVEGTSNPNLYWYRQAAGRGLQLLFYSVGIGQISSEVPQNLSASRPQDRQFILSSKKLLLSDSGFYLCAWSVRGRIPDFGSGKLFFGSGTQLSVL.

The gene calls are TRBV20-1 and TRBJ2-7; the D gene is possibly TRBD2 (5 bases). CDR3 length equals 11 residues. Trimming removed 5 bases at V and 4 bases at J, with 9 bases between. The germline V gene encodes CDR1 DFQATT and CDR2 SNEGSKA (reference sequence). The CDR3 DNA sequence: TGCAGTGCTCAGACGGGATACGAGCAGTACTTC. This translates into CSAQTGYEQYF.

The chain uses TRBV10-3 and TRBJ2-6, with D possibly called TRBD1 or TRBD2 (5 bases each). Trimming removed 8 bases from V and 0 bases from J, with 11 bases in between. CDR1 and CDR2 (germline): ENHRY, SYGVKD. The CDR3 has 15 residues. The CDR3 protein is CAIGGDSSGANVLTF. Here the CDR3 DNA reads TGTGCCATCGGAGGAGACAGCTCTGGGGCCAACGTCCTGACTTTC.

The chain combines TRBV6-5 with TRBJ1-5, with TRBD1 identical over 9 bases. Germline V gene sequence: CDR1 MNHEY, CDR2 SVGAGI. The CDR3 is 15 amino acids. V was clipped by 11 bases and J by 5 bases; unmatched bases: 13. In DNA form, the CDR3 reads TGTGCCTCCCGGAGGGACAGGGAAAAGGATCAGCCCCAGCATTTT. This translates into CASRRDREKDQPQHF.

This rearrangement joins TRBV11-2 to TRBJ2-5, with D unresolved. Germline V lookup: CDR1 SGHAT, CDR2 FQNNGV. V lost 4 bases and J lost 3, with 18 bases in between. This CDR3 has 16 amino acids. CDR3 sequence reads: CASSWHVGVREETQYF. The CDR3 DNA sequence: TGTGCCAGCAGCTGGCATGTGGGCGTAAGGGAAGAGACCCAGTACTTC.

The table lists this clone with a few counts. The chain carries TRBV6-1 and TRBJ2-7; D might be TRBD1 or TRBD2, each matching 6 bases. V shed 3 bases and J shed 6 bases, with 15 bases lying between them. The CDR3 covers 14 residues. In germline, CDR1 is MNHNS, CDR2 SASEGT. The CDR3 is CASSDRGQFAEQYF. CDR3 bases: TGTGCCAGCAGTGACCGGGGGCAGTTTGCCGAGCAGTACTTC.

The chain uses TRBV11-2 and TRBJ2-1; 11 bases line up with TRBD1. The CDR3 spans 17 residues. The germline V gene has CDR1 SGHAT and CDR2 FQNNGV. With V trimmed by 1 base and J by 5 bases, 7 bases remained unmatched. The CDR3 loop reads CASSLGVGGQGDNEQFF. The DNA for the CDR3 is TGTGCCAGCAGCTTAGGGGTAGGGGGACAGGGGGACAATGAGCAGTTCTTC.

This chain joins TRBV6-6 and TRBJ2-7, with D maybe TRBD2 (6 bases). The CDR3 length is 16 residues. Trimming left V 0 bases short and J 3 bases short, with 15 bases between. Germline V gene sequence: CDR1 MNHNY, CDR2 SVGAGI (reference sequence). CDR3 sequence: CASSYSRDSLGYEQYF. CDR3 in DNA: TGTGCCAGCAGTTACTCTCGGGACTCCCTAGGCTACGAGCAGTACTTC.

CDR3 region: CASSTLGNEQFF. DNA of the CDR3: TGTGCCAGCAGCACGCTAGGAAATGAGCAGTTCTTC. The chain links TRBV5-4 to TRBJ2-1; no definite D call. Per germline, CDR1 SGHNT and CDR2 YYREEE (reference sequence). The CDR3 spans 12 residues. V lost 4 bases and J 7 bases, leaving 9 bases between the germline ends.

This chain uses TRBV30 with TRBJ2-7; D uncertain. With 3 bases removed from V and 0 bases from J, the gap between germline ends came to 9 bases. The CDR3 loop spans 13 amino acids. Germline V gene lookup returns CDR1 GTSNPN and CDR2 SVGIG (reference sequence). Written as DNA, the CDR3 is TGTGCCTGGAGAGAAAGAGCCTCCTACGAGCAGTACTTC. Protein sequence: CAWRERASYEQYF.

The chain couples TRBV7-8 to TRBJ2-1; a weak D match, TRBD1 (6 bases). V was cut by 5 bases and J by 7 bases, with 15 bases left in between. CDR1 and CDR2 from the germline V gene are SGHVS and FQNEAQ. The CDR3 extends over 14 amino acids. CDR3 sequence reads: CASSIDRWVNEQFF. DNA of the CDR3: TGTGCCAGCAGCATCGACAGGTGGGTAAATGAGCAGTTCTTC.

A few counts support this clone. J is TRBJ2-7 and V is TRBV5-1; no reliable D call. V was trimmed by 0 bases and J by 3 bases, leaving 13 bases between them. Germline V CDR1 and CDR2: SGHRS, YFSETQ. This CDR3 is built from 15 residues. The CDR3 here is CASSLGSQNVYEQYF. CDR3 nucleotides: TGCGCCAGCAGCTTGGGCAGTCAGAATGTCTACGAGCAGTACTTC.

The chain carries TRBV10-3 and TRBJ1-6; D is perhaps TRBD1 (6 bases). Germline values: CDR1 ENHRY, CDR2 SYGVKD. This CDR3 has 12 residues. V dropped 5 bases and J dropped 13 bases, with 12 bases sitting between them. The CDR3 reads CAISRGEAPLHF. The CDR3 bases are TGTGCCATCAGTAGGGGGGAAGCGCCCCTCCACTTT.

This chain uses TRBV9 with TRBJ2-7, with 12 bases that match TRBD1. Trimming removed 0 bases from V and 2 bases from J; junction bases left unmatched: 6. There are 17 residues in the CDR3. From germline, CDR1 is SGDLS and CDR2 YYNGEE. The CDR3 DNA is TGTGCCAGCAGCGTAGCTCCGGGACAGGGGGCTCCCTACGAGCAGTACTTC. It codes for CASSVAPGQGAPYEQYF.

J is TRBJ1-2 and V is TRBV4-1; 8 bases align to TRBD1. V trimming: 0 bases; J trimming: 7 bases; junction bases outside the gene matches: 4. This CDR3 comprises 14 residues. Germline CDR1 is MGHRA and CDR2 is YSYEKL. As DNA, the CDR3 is TGCGCCAGCAGCCAAGAGGACAGGGTGGGTGGCTACACCTTC. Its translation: CASSQEDRVGGYTF.

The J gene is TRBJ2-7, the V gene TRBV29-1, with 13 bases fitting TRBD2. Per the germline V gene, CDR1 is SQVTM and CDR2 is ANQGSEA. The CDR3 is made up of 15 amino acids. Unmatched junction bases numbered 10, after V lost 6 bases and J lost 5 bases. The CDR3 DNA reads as TGCAGCGTGAGGACTAGCGGGAGTATGAAGGACGAGCAGTACTTC. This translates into CSVRTSGSMKDEQYF.

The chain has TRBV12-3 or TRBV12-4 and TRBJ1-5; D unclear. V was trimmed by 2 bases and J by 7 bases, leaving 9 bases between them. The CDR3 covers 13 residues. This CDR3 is CASSLLREQPQHF. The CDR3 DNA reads TGTGCCAGCAGTTTATTGAGGGAACAGCCCCAGCATTTT.

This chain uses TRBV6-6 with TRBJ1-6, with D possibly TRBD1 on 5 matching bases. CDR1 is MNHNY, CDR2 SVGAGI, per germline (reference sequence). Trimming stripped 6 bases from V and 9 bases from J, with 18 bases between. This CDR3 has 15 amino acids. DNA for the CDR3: TGTGCCAGCAGCCCCGGACCCGGGGGTAGTTCACCCCTCCACTTT. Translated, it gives CASSPGPGGSSPLHF.

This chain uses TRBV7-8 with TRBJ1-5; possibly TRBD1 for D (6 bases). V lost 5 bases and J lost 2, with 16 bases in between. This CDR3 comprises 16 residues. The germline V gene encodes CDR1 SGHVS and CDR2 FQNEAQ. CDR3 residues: CASSLTGSGGNQPQHF. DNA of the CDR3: TGTGCCAGCAGCCTAACGGGATCAGGGGGCAATCAGCCCCAGCATTTT.

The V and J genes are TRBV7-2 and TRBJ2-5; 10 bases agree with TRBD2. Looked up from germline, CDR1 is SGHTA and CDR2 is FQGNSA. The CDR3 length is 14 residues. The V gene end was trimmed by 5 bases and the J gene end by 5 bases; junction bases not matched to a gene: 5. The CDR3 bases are TGTGCCAGCAGCGCTAGCGGGGGCCGGGAGACCCAGTACTTC. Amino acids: CASSASGGRETQYF.

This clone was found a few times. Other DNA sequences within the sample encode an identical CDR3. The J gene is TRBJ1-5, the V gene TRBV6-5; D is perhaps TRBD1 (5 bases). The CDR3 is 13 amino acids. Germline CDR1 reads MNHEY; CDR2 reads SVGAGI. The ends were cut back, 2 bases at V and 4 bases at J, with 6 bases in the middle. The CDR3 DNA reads TGTGCCAGCAGTTACGACAGAAATCAGCCCCAGCATTTT. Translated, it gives CASSYDRNQPQHF.

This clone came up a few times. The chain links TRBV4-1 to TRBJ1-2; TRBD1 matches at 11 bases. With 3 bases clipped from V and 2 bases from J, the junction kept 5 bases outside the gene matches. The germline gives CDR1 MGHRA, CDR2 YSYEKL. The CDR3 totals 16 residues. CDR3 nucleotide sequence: TGCGCCAGCAGCCACGCCGGGACAGGGGGGAACTATGGCTACACCTTC. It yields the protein CASSHAGTGGNYGYTF.

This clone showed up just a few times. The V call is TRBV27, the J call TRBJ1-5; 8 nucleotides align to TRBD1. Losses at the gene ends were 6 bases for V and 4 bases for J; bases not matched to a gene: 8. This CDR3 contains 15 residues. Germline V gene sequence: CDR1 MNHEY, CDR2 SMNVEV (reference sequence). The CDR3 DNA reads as TGTGCCAGCAGCGGAACAGGGGGTGAAAATCAGCCCCAGCATTTT. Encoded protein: CASSGTGGENQPQHF.

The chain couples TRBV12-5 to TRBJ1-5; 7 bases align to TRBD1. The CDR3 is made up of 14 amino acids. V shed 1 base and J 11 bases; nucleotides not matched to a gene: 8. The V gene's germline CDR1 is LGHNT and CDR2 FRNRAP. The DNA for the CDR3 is TGTGCTAGTGGTTTGGGAGACAGGGTATGGGCCCAGCATTTT. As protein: CASGLGDRVWAQHF.

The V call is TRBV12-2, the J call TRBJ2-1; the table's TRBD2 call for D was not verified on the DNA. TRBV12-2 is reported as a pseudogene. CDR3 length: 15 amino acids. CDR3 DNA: TGTGCAAGTCGCTCCCCCCGGCGGAGAAACAATGAGCAGTTCTTC. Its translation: CASRSPRRRNNEQFF.

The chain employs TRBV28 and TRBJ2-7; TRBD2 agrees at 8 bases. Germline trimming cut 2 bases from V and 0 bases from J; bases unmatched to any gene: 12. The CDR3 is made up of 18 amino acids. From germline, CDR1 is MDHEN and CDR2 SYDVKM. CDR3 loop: CASSLVASGYSSSYEQYF. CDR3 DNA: TGTGCCAGCAGTTTAGTGGCTAGCGGGTACTCGAGCTCCTACGAGCAGTACTTC.

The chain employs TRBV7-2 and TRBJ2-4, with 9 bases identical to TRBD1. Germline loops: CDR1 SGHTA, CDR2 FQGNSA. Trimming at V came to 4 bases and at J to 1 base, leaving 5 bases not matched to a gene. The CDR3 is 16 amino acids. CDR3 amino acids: CASSYGTGSAKNIQYF. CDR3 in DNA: TGTGCCAGCAGCTACGGGACAGGGAGTGCCAAAAACATTCAGTACTTC. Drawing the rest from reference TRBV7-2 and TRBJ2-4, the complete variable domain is GAGVSQSPSNKVTEKGKDVELRCDPISGHTALYWYRQSLGQGLEFLIYFQGNSAPDKSGLPSDRFSAERTGGSVSTLTIQRTQQEDSAVYLCASSYGTGSAKNIQYFGAGTRLSVL.

DNA for the CDR3: TGTGCCAGCAGCCCAACAGATCGGGACGGCTACACCTTC. Amino acids: CASSPTDRDGYTF. The V call is TRBV9, the J call TRBJ1-2, with D tentatively TRBD1 (5 bases). The V end lost 4 bases, the J end lost 8 bases, and 15 bases lay between the germline ends. The germline V gene encodes CDR1 SGDLS and CDR2 YYNGEE. The CDR3 covers 13 residues.

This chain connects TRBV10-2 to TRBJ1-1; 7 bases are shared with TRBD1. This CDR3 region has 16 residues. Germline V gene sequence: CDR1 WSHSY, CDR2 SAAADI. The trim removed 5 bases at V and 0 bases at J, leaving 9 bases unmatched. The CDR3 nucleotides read TGCGCCAGCAGTAAGGACAGGCAACATCTGAACACTGAAGCTTTCTTT. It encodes CASSKDRQHLNTEAFF.